These T cell receptor beta chains were read from a single sample in a study of blood T cell repertoires in COVID-19. Clones were read by immunoSEQ multiplex PCR, and TCRdb kept only the in-frame ones, dropping some. The data show a few hundred thousand clones, 80% to 90% seen once. Sequenced input: PBMCs or T cells enriched from blood (not recorded which). The receptors were sampled from a woman in her thirties or forties with acute COVID-19. The CDR3 runs from the conserved cysteine through the conserved F or W. The order of the fields is V gene, clone size, J gene, D gene, CDR3 protein, CDR3 DNA. D genes are given only for firm matches. Not all rows give a size; the values are once, few, many and, for expanded clones, a class.

v_gene: TRBV7-3; abundance: .; j_gene: TRBJ2-2; d_gene: TRBD1; CDR3aa: CASSSTGTEFTGELFF; CDR3nt: TGTGCCAGCAGCTCGACCGGGACAGAGTTCACCGGGGAGCTGTTTTTT
v_gene: TRBV5-8; abundance: .; j_gene: TRBJ2-1; d_gene: TRBD2; CDR3aa: CASSLRTGTSGSNEQFF; CDR3nt: TGTGCCAGCAGCTTGAGGACCGGGACTAGCGGGAGTAATGAGCAGTTCTTC
v_gene: TRBV12-3/TRBV12-4; abundance: .; j_gene: TRBJ1-3; d_gene: .; CDR3aa: CASSQGNTIYF; CDR3nt: TGTGCCAGCAGTCAGGGAAACACCATATATTTT
v_gene: TRBV7-3; abundance: .; j_gene: TRBJ1-1; d_gene: .; CDR3aa: CASSPDPQGWTEAFF; CDR3nt: TGTGCCAGCAGCCCGGACCCACAGGGATGGACTGAAGCTTTCTTT
v_gene: TRBV11-2; abundance: .; j_gene: TRBJ2-3; d_gene: TRBD1; CDR3aa: CASSLDRARPQYF; CDR3nt: TGTGCCAGCAGCCTAGACAGGGCGAGGCCGCAGTATTTT
v_gene: TRBV2; abundance: .; j_gene: TRBJ1-5; d_gene: .; CDR3aa: CASSYISNQPQHF; CDR3nt: TGTGCCAGCAGTTATATTAGCAATCAGCCCCAGCATTTT
v_gene: TRBV2; abundance: .; j_gene: TRBJ2-1; d_gene: .; CDR3aa: CASSADREISTNEQFF; CDR3nt: TGTGCCAGCAGTGCCGACCGGGAGATCTCTACCAATGAGCAGTTCTTC
v_gene: TRBV19; abundance: .; j_gene: TRBJ1-2; d_gene: TRBD1; CDR3aa: CAADRGGYGYTF; CDR3nt: TGTGCCGCTGACAGGGGAGGCTATGGCTACACCTTC
v_gene: TRBV29-1; abundance: .; j_gene: TRBJ1-2; d_gene: .; CDR3aa: CSVELTGLGYTF; CDR3nt: TGCAGCGTTGAACTTACAGGGTTAGGCTACACCTTC
v_gene: TRBV2; abundance: once; j_gene: TRBJ1-3; d_gene: .; CDR3aa: CASSDRGAGTGYF; CDR3nt: TGTGCCAGCAGTGACCGAGGGGCCGGGACTGGGTATTTT
v_gene: TRBV24-1; abundance: .; j_gene: TRBJ2-3; d_gene: .; CDR3aa: CATSDLPAGRQYF; CDR3nt: TGTGCCACCAGTGATTTGCCAGCCGGGAGGCAGTATTTT
v_gene: TRBV5-6; abundance: .; j_gene: TRBJ2-2; d_gene: .; CDR3aa: CASSFYGRNTGELFF; CDR3nt: TGTGCCAGCAGCTTTTACGGGAGGAACACCGGGGAGCTGTTTTTT
v_gene: TRBV27; abundance: .; j_gene: TRBJ2-1; d_gene: .; CDR3aa: CASSHPGVSNEQFF; CDR3nt: TGTGCCAGCAGCCACCCGGGAGTTAGCAATGAGCAGTTCTTC
v_gene: TRBV10-3; abundance: .; j_gene: TRBJ1-2; d_gene: TRBD1; CDR3aa: CAISDYAQGDINYGYTF; CDR3nt: TGTGCCATCAGTGATTATGCCCAGGGGGATATTAACTATGGCTACACCTTC